Below are 9 T cell receptor beta chains sequenced from a single sample in a study of cytomegalovirus exposure and HLA in healthy donors. 13 Jbeta primers and 60 Vbeta primers were used for the PCR. Produced via immunoSEQ multiplex PCR; TCRdb's table is partial and in-frame only. This sample has over 95,000 clones, with about 80% found just once. Sequenced input: PBMCs. These receptors all stem from a woman in her thirties or forties in good health and CMV-seropositive.

To note about this clone: This sample also contains other DNA sequences that code for the same CDR3. The J gene is TRBJ1-1, the V gene TRBV19, with 8 bases matching TRBD1. CDR1 is LNHDA, CDR2 SQIVND, per germline (reference sequence). The CDR3 runs 13 residues. J gave up 1 base and V 5 bases, and 0 bases lay outside the gene matches. CDR3: CASSGQGNTEAFF. The CDR3 region has the DNA TGTGCCAGTAGTGGACAGGGGAACACTGAAGCTTTCTTT.

As regards this clone: Relative to the germline gene, one junction end is altered; a read error may explain this. This sequence joins TRBV7-7 and TRBJ2-1; 16 bases agree with TRBD2. This CDR3 is built from 17 residues. The germline V gene has CDR1 SSHAT and CDR2 FNYEAQ (reference sequence). CDR3 nucleotide sequence: TGTGCTAGCAGCTTAGGGACTAGCGGGGGGGGAGGCAATGAGCAGTTCTTC. Its protein product is CASSLGTSGGGGNEQFF.

The V and J genes are TRBV30 and TRBJ1-4, with 8 nucleotides matching TRBD1. The CDR3 is 14 amino acids. V lost 3 bases and J lost 8; bases outside the gene matches: 8. The germline CDR1 and CDR2 sequences are GTSNPN and SVGIG (reference sequence). CDR3 sequence (DNA): TGTGCCTGGAGGCGACAGGGGCGGGGGGAAAAACTGTTTTTT. Its translation is CAWRRQGRGEKLFF. Combining the CDR3 with reference TRBV30 and TRBJ1-4 gives the whole variable domain SQTIHQWPATLVQPVGSPLSLECTVEGTSNPNLYWYRQAAGRGLQLLFYSVGIGQISSEVPQNLSASRPQDRQFILSSKKLLLSDSGFYLCAWRRQGRGEKLFFGSGTQLSVL.

V and J are TRBV7-2 and TRBJ1-1, with D possibly being TRBD1 (5 bases). In germline, CDR1 is SGHTA, CDR2 FQGNSA. Trimming cost V 3 bases and J 4 bases, with 9 bases left between them. CDR3 length equals 13 residues. The CDR3 spells CASSFKGSTEAFF. The CDR3 DNA reads as TGTGCCAGCAGCTTTAAGGGGTCCACTGAAGCTTTCTTT.

The V call is TRBV11-2, the J call TRBJ2-2; 12 nucleotides match TRBD2. V trimming: 1 base; J trimming: 7 bases; junction bases outside the gene matches: 4. CDR3 length equals 16 residues. CDR1 is SGHAT and CDR2 is FQNNGV in the germline V gene. The CDR3 reads CASSLVLAGGIGELFF. For the CDR3, the DNA is TGTGCCAGCAGCTTAGTACTAGCGGGGGGAATCGGGGAGCTGTTTTTT.

The CDR3 loop reads CASSLGGASTDTQYF. In nucleotides, the CDR3 is TGTGCCAGCAGCTTGGGTGGAGCCAGCACAGATACGCAGTATTTT. V is TRBV5-4 and J is TRBJ2-3; D is unresolved. The V end lost 0 bases, the J end lost 0 bases, and 8 bases lay between the germline ends. This CDR3 is 15 amino acids long. Germline assignment: CDR1 SGHNT and CDR2 YYREEE (reference sequence).

J is TRBJ2-7 and V is TRBV27; 8 bases align to TRBD2. Germline loops: CDR1 MNHEY, CDR2 SMNVEV (reference sequence). Trimming removed 4 bases from V and 1 base from J; junction bases left unmatched: 6. The CDR3 length is 15 residues. The CDR3 reads CASSSPAGASYEQYF. CDR3 nucleotide sequence: TGTGCCAGCAGTTCCCCAGCGGGGGCTTCCTACGAGCAGTACTTC.

This chain links TRBV4-2 with TRBJ1-2, with 7 nucleotides matching TRBD1. The germline gives CDR1 LGHNA, CDR2 YNFKEQ. With V trimmed by 0 bases and J by 2 bases, 9 bases remained unmatched. This CDR3 is 17 amino acids long. Here the CDR3 reads CASSQELEGAQNYGYTF. The CDR3 region has the DNA TGTGCCAGCAGCCAAGAATTGGAGGGGGCACAAAACTATGGCTACACCTTC.

This clone showed up just once. The V and J genes are TRBV5-4 and TRBJ2-3; the D gene is possibly TRBD2 (6 bases). This CDR3 comprises 15 residues. Germline V gene sequence: CDR1 SGHNT, CDR2 YYREEE (reference sequence). The V and J ends lost 4 bases and 6 bases respectively, with 18 bases between them. CDR3 in amino acids: CASSPGVLEWDTQYF. DNA for the CDR3: TGTGCCAGCAGCCCGGGAGTGCTGGAATGGGATACGCAGTATTTT.